The subject of this entry is one TCR beta chain. The data stem from a study of blood T cell repertoires in COVID-19. Study in general: Donors in the United States, Italy and Spain gave samples during acute or convalescent COVID-19. Sources were T cells, B-cell-depleted T cells, or PBMCs; the material itself was cDNA or gDNA.

The germline V and J ends were trimmed by 2 bases and 0 bases, with 5 bases remaining between them. Germline values: CDR1 MNHEY, CDR2 SVGAGI. The CDR3 spans 14 residues. As originally analysed: The authors estimated nucleated cell counts from reference gene primer amplification. The assay was immunoSEQ multiplex PCR, and TCRdb's table has in-frame clones only and misses some. D and trimming were read from the DNA, whereas the V and J calls and clone size are those reported in that table. This table holds 63,000 or so clones, 86% found once. The sequenced sample was peripheral blood. The TCR was taken from a man between 65 and 85 years old with active COVID-19. The V gene is TRBV6-5, the J gene TRBJ2-1; D unclear. The CDR3, as DNA: TGTGCCAGCAGTTACGGCGGCTCCTACAATGAGCAGTTCTTC. This translates into CASSYGGSYNEQFF.